The present T cell receptor (beta chain) was sequenced within a study of cytomegalovirus exposure and HLA in healthy donors. The protocol was immunoSEQ multiplex PCR, while the TCRdb copy is restricted to in-frame clones and leaves out a portion. Here the sample spans 100,000 to 150,000 clones, 95% to 97% being singletons. With regard to this clone: The antigen remains unidentified.

The CDR3 totals 19 residues. The germline CDR1 and CDR2 sequences are MGHRA and YSYEKL. J gave up 0 bases and V 4 bases, and 12 bases lay outside the gene matches. Study-level results: Most TCR sequences showed up rarely, but some public TCRs showed up in many donors. Reports described diagnosis of cytomegalovirus status by the classifier as highly specific and sensitive. Researchers counted roughly 150 TCR beta chains as cytomegalovirus-associated. The TCR clusters that emerged in the first cohort tended, a later analysis found, to co-occur in the 120 validation repertoires.

This chain uses TRBV4-1 with TRBJ2-7, with TRBD2 matching 13 bases. The sequence was obtained from a man younger than 30 in good health and CMV-seronegative. The sample taken for sequencing was PBMCs. The CDR3 region is CASSPRTSGRAQGSYEQYF. The CDR3 DNA reads TGCGCCAGCAGCCCGAGGACTAGCGGGAGAGCCCAAGGCTCCTACGAGCAGTACTTC.